One TCR beta chain is described in this entry. The antigen remains undetermined. These data originate in a study of OX40 agonist ivuxolimab in advanced cancers. Study details: Age averaged around 58 years (range roughly 20 to 90), and 82.7% were male.

The CDR3 extends over 14 amino acids. V was trimmed by 4 bases and J by 1 base, leaving 10 bases between them. Germline V gene lookup returns CDR1 MGHRA and CDR2 YSYEKL. Points from the study as a whole: With doses of 0.1 to 3.0 mg/kg, CD4+ and CD8+ blood T cells had undergone clonal expansion by week 6. Part of the nonresponder group also had normalized T-cell clonal expansion that was low.

The protocol was immunoSEQ multiplex PCR, while the TCRdb copy is restricted to in-frame clones and leaves out a portion. The table shows 50,000 to 75,000 clones, with around nine tenths occurring only once. The chain couples TRBV4-1 to TRBJ2-5; tentative D call: TRBD2 (6 bases). The receptor was derived from an adult with an advanced solid tumor such as melanoma, head and neck, liver or kidney cancer. This specimen was CD4+ or CD8+ T cells sorted from blood, taken in a trial of the OX40 agonist ivuxolimab. The CDR3 is CASSRTTLQETQYF. CDR3 nucleotides: TGCGCCAGCAGCCGGACTACGCTCCAAGAGACCCAGTACTTC.